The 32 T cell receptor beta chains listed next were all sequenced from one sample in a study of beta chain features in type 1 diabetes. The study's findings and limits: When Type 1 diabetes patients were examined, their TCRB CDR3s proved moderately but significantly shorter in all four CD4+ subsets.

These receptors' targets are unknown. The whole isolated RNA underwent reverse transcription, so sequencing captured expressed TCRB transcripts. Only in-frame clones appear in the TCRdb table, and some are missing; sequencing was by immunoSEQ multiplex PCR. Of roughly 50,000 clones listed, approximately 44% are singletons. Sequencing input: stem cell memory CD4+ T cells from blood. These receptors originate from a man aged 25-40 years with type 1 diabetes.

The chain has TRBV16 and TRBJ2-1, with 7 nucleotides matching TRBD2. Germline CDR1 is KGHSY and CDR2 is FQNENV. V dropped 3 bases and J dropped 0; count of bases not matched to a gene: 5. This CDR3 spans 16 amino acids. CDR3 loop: CASSHKAGSSYNEQFF. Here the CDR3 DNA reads TGTGCCAGCAGCCATAAAGCGGGGAGCTCCTACAATGAGCAGTTCTTC. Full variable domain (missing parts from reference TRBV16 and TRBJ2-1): GEEVAQTPKHLVRGEGQKAKLYCAPIKGHSYVFWYQQVLKNEFKFLISFQNENVFDETGMPKERFSAKCLPNSPCSLEIQATKLEDSAVYFCASSHKAGSSYNEQFFGPGTRLTVL.

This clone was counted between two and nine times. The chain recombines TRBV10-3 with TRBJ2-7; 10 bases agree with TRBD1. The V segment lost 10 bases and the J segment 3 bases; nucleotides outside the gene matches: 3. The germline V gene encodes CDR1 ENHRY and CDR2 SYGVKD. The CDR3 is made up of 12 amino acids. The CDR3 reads CATRDRGYEQYF. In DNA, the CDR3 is TGTGCCACTAGGGACAGGGGCTACGAGCAGTACTTC.

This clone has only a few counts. The CDR3, as DNA: TGTGCCAGCAGCTTGGTTAGTCTATACAATGAGCAGTTCTTC. It specifies CASSLVSLYNEQFF. The chain links TRBV5-5 to TRBJ2-1; D gene unclear. This CDR3 has 14 amino acids. Germline CDR1 is SGHKS and CDR2 is YYEKEE (reference sequence). Trimming cost V 0 bases and J 4 bases, with 8 bases left between them.

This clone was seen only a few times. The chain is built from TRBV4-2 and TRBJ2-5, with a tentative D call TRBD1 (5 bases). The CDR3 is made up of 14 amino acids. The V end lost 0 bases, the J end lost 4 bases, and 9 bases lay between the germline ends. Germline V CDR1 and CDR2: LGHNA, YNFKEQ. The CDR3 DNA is TGTGCCAGCAGCCAAGAGGGAAGGGGAGAGACCCAGTACTTC. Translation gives CASSQEGRGETQYF.

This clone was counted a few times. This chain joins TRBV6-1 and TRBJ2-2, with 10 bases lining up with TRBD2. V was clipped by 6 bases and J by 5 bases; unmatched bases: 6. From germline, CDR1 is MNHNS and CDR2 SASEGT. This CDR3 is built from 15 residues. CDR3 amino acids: CASRGAGGPTGELFF. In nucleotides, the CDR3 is TGTGCCAGCAGAGGAGCGGGAGGGCCGACCGGGGAGCTGTTTTTT.

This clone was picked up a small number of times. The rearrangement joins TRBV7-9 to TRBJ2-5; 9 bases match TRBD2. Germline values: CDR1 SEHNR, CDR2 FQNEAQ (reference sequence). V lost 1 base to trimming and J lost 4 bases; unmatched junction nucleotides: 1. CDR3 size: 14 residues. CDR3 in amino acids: CASSLELAGETQYF. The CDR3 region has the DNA TGTGCCAGCAGCTTAGAACTAGCGGGAGAGACCCAGTACTTC.

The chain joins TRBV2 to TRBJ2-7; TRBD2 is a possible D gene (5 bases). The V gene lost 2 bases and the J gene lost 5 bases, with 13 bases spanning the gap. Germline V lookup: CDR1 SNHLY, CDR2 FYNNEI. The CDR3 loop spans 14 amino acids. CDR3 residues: CASSELLVGNEQYF. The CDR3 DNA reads TGTGCCAGCAGTGAATTACTAGTCGGAAACGAGCAGTACTTC.

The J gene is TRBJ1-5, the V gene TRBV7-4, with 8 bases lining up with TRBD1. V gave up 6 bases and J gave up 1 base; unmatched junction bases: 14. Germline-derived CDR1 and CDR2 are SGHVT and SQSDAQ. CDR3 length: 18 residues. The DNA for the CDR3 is TGTGCCAGCAGTCCTGATACTCGGGACAGGATAAGCAATCAGCCCCAGCATTTT. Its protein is CASSPDTRDRISNQPQHF.

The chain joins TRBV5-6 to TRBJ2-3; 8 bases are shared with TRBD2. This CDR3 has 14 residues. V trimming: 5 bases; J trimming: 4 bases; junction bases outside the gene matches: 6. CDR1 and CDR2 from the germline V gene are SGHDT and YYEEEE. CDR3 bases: TGTGCCAGCAGAAATGGACTAGCTGCAGATACGCAGTATTTT. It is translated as CASRNGLAADTQYF. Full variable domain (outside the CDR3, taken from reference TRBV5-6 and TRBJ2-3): DAGVTQSPTHLIKTRGQQVTLRCSPKSGHDTVSWYQQALGQGPQFIFQYYEEEERQRGNFPDRFSGHQFPNYSSELNVNALLLGDSALYLCASRNGLAADTQYFGPGTRLTVL.

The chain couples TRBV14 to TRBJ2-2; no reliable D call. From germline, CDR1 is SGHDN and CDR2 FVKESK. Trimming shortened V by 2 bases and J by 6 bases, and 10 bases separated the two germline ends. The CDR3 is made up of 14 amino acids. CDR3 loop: CASSQHPYAGELFF. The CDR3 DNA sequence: TGTGCCAGCAGCCAACACCCCTACGCCGGGGAGCTGTTTTTT.

Written as DNA, the CDR3 is TGTGCCACCAGCAACCGCGGGGACAGGGATGCGTGGGAGCAGTACTTC. It is translated as CATSNRGDRDAWEQYF. This chain joins TRBV15 and TRBJ2-7, with 9 bases matching TRBD1. Germline CDR1 and CDR2: LNHNV and YYDKDF (reference sequence). V lost 4 bases, J lost 7 bases, and 14 bases stayed unmatched. The CDR3 totals 16 residues.

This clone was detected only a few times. CDR3 coding DNA: TGTGCCAGCAGTCCGAGGACAAAACAAGAGACCCAGTACTTC. Protein sequence: CASSPRTKQETQYF. This chain uses TRBV7-9 with TRBJ2-5; a weak D match, TRBD1 (5 bases). CDR3 length: 14 residues. V lost 6 bases to trimming and J lost 2 bases, with 13 bases between them. Per the germline V gene, CDR1 is SEHNR and CDR2 is FQNEAQ (reference sequence).

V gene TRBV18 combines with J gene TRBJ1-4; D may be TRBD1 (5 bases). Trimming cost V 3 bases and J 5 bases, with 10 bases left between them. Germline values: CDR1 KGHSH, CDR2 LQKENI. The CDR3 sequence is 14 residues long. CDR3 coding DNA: TGTGCCAGCTCACCGGGACTGAGGAATGAAAAACTGTTTTTT. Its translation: CASSPGLRNEKLFF. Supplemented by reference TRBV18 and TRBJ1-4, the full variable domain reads NAGVMQNPRHLVRRRGQEARLRCSPMKGHSHVYWYRQLPEEGLKFMVYLQKENIIDESGMPKERFSAEFPKEGPSILRIQQVVRGDSAAYFCASSPGLRNEKLFFGSGTQLSVL.

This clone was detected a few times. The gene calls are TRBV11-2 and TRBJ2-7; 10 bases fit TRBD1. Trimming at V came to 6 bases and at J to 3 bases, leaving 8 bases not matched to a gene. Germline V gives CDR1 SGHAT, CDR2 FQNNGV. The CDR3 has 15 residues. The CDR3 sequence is CASSPLGQGSYEQYF. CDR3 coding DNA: TGTGCCAGCAGTCCACTGGGACAGGGGAGCTACGAGCAGTACTTC.

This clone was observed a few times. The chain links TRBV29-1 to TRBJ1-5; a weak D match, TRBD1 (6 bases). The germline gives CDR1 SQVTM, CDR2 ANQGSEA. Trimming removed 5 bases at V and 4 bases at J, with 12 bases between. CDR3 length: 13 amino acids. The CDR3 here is CSVTTGRNQPQHF. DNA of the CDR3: TGCAGCGTTACGACAGGTCGGAATCAGCCCCAGCATTTT.

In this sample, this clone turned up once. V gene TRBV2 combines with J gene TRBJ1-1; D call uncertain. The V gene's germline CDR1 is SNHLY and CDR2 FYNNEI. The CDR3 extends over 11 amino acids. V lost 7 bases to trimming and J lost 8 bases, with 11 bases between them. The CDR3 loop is CASNTEVEAFF. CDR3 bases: TGTGCCAGCAATACGGAGGTCGAAGCTTTCTTT.

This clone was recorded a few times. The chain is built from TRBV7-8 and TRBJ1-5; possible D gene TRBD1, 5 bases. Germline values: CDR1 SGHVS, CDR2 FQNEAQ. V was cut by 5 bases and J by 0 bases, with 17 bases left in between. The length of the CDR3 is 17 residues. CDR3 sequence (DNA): TGTGCCAGCAGCCTAGACAGAAGAACCCGTAGCAATCAGCCCCAGCATTTT. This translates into CASSLDRRTRSNQPQHF.

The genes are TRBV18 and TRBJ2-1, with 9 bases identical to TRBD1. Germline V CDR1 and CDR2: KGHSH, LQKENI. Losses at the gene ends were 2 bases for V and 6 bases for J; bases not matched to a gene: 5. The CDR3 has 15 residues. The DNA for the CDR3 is TGTGCCAGCTCACCAATGGACAGGGGTTTCAATGAGCAGTTCTTC. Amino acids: CASSPMDRGFNEQFF.

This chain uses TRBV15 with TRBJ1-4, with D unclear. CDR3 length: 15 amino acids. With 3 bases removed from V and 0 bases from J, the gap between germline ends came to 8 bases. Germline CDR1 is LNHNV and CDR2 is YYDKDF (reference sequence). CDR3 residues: CATSRRGATNEKLFF. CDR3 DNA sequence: TGTGCCACCAGCAGGCGCGGGGCAACTAATGAAAAACTGTTTTTT.

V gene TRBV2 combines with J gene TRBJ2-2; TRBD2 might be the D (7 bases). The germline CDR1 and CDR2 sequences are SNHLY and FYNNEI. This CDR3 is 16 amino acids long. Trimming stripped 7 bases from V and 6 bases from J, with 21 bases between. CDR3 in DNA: TGTGCCAGCAACCCCCTCAGGGGCGGGAGACCCGGGGAGCTGTTTTTT. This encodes CASNPLRGGRPGELFF.

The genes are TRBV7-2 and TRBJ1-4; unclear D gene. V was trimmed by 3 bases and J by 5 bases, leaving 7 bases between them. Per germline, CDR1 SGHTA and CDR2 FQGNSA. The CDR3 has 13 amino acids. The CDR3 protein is CASSFSRNEKLFF. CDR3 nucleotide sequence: TGTGCCAGCAGCTTCTCCAGAAATGAAAAACTGTTTTTT.

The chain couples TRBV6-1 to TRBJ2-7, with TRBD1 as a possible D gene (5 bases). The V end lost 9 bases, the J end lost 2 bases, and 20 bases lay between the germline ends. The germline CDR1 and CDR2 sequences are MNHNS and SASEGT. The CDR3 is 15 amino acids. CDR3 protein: CASQVRGEGAYEQYF. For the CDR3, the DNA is TGTGCCAGTCAAGTTCGTGGGGAAGGGGCCTACGAGCAGTACTTC.

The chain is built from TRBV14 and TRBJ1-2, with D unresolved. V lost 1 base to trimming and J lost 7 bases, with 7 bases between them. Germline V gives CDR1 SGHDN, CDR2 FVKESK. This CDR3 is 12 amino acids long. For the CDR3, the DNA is TGTGCCAGCAGCCAAGGCCGCAGTGGCTACACCTTC. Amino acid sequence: CASSQGRSGYTF.

The CDR3 protein is CASSLAPTTNEKLFF. CDR3 nucleotides: TGTGCCAGCAGCTTAGCGCCGACTACTAATGAAAAACTGTTTTTT. The chain combines TRBV7-2 with TRBJ1-4; D remains unclear. The V end lost 0 bases, the J end lost 2 bases, and 7 bases lay between the germline ends. The CDR3 is 15 residues long. Germline CDR1 and CDR2: SGHTA and FQGNSA.

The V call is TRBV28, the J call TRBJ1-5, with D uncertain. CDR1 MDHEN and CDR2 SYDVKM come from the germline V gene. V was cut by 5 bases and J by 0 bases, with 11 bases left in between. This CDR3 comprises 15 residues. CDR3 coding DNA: TGTGCCAGCAGTAGCGCGGGAAATAGCAATCAGCCCCAGCATTTT. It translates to CASSSAGNSNQPQHF. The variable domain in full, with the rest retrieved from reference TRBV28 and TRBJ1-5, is DVKVTQSSRYLVKRTGEKVFLECVQDMDHENMFWYRQDPGLGLRLIYFSYDVKMKEKGDIPEGYSVSREKKERFSLILESASTNQTSMYLCASSSAGNSNQPQHFGDGTRLSIL.

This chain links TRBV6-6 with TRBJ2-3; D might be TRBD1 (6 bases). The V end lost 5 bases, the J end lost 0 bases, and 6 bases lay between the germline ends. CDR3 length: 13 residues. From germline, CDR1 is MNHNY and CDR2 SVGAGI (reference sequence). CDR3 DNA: TGTGCCAGCAGTGGACAGAGCACAGATACGCAGTATTTT. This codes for CASSGQSTDTQYF.

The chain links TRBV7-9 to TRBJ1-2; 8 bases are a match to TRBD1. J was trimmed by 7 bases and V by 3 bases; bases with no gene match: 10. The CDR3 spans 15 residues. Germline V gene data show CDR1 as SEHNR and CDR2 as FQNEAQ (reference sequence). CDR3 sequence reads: CASSFPGQVRGGYTF. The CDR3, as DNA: TGTGCCAGCAGCTTCCCGGGACAGGTCCGGGGTGGCTACACCTTC.

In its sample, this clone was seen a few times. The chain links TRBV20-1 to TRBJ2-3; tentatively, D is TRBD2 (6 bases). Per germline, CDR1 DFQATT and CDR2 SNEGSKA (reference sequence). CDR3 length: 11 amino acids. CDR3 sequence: CGGYAGNTQYF. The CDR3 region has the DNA TGCGGGGGGTACGCCGGGAATACGCAGTATTTT.

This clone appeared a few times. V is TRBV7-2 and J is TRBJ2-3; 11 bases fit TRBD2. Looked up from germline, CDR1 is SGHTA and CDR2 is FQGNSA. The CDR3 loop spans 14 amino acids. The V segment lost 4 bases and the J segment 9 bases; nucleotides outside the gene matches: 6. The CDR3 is CASSSVAGGSTQYF. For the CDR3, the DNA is TGTGCCAGCAGCTCAGTAGCGGGAGGGTCCACGCAGTATTTT.

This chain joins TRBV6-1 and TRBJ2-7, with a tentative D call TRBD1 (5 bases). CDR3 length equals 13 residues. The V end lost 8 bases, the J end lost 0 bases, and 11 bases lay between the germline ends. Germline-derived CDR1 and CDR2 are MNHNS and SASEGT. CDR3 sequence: CASRRQTSYEQYF. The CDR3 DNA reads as TGTGCCAGCCGCCGACAGACCTCCTACGAGCAGTACTTC.

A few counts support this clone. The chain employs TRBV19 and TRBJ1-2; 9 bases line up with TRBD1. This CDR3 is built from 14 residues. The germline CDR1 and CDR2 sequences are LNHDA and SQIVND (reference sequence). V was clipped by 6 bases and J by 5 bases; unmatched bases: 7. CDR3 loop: CASRRTGVAYGYTF. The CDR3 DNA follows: TGTGCCAGTAGACGGACAGGGGTAGCATATGGCTACACCTTC.

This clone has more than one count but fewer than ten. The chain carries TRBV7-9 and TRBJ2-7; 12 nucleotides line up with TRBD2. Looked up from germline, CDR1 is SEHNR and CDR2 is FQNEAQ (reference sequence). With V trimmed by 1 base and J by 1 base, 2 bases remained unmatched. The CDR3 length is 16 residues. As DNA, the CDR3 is TGTGCCAGCAGCTTAGAACTAGCGGGAGGTTCCTACGAGCAGTACTTC. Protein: CASSLELAGGSYEQYF. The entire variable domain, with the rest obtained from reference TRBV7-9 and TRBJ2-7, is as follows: DTGVSQNPRHKITKRGQNVTFRCDPISEHNRLYWYRQTLGQGPEFLTYFQNEAQLEKSRLLSDRFSAERPKGSFSTLEIQRTEQGDSAMYLCASSLELAGGSYEQYFGPGTRLTVT.